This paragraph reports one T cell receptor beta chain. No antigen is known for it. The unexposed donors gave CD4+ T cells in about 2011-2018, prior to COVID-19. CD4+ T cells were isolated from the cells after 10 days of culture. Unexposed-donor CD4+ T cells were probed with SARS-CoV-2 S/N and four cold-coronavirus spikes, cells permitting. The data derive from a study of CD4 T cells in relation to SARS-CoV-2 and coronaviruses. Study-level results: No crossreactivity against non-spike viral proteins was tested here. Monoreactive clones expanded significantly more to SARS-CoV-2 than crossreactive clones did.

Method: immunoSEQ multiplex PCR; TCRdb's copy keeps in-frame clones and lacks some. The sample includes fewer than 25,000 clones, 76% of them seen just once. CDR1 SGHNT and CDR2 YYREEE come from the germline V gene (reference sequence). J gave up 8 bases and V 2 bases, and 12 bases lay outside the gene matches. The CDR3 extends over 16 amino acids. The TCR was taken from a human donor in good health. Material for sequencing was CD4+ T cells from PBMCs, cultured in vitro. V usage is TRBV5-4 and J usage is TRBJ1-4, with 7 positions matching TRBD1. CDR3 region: CASSFLPPQGSEKLFF. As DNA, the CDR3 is TGTGCCAGCAGCTTCCTTCCCCCACAGGGGAGCGAAAAACTGTTTTTT.